This entry lists 8 T cell receptor beta chains sequenced from one sample in a study of CD8+CD57+ T cells in acquired aplastic anemia. Previously, flow cytometry had revealed CD8+CD57+ cell expansion in the patients chosen for sequencing. Investigators profiled TCR beta VDJ and CDR3 from genomic DNA template. TCRdb fed the reads into MiXCR, producing one record per CDR3 protein. The data show around 430,000 distinct CDR3 sequences, approximately 33% seen once. The specimen was sorted CD4+, CD8+, or CD8+CD57+ T cells (not recorded which) from PBMCs. The receptor set was obtained from a human donor with aplastic anemia.

This chain joins TRBV11-2 and TRBJ2-7, with a weak D call TRBD2 (6 bases). V lost 2 bases to trimming and J lost 4 bases, with 15 bases between them. Germline V gives CDR1 SGHAT, CDR2 FQNNGV. The CDR3 is made up of 15 amino acids. The CDR3 DNA reads as TGTGCCAGCAGCTTAAGGACGGGGGATTCATACGAGCAGTACTTC. Protein sequence: CASSLRTGDSYEQYF.

The V gene is TRBV7-2, the J gene TRBJ2-7; TRBD1 is a possible D gene (6 bases). The CDR3 totals 13 residues. The V gene lost 8 bases and the J gene lost 2 bases, with 13 bases spanning the gap. Germline V gene data show CDR1 as SGHTA and CDR2 as FQGNSA. The CDR3 DNA is TGTGCCAGCGGACAGCCCGGAACCTACGAGCAGTACTTC. Protein product: CASGQPGTYEQYF.

J is TRBJ2-1 and V is TRBV9; the D gene is possibly TRBD2 (7 bases). The V end lost 1 base, the J end lost 8 bases, and 13 bases lay between the germline ends. This CDR3 has 14 residues. Per the germline V gene, CDR1 is SGDLS and CDR2 is YYNGEE. As DNA, the CDR3 is TGTGCCAGCAGCGTACTCGGGGGGCGGGATGAGCAGTTCTTC. Residues: CASSVLGGRDEQFF.

This clonotype occurred many times. The chain recombines TRBV9 with TRBJ1-5; D gene uncertain. The V gene lost 5 bases and the J gene lost 4 bases, with 4 bases spanning the gap. Germline CDR1 and CDR2: SGDLS and YYNGEE. The CDR3 runs to 11 residues. CDR3: CASSGNQPQHF. The CDR3 coding sequence is TGTGCCAGCAGTGGGAATCAGCCCCAGCATTTT.

This clonotype was counted between two and nine times. The J gene is TRBJ2-7, the V gene TRBV20-1; TRBD2 aligns across 9 bases. The end of the DNA aligns better with TRBJ2-5, so the J call may be wrong. CDR1 and CDR2 from the germline V gene are DFQATT and SNEGSKA (reference sequence). The CDR3 is made up of 16 amino acids. CDR3 DNA: TGCAGTGCTAGGCTTGCTAGCGGGGTGTACCAAGAGACCCAGTACTTC. Amino acids: CSARLASGVYQETQYF.

Only a few counts were recorded for this clonotype. The chain uses TRBV12-3 or TRBV12-4 and TRBJ1-1, with D uncertain. Trimming pared 5 bases from V and 0 bases from J, leaving 10 bases between. The CDR3 is made up of 14 amino acids. CDR3 DNA sequence: TGTGCCAGCAGTCTCGCAGGCCTGAACACTGAAGCTTTCTTT. It translates to CASSLAGLNTEAFF.

This CDR3 is CATSRSPGQGSSPLHF. The CDR3 DNA sequence: TGTGCCACCAGCAGAAGTCCGGGACAGGGGAGCTCACCCCTCCACTTT. The chain joins TRBV15 to TRBJ1-6; 10 bases agree with TRBD1. V trimming: 2 bases; J trimming: 10 bases; junction bases outside the gene matches: 8. Germline-derived CDR1 and CDR2 are LNHNV and YYDKDF (reference sequence). The CDR3 is 16 residues long.

The chain links TRBV7-2 to TRBJ2-1; unclear D gene. This CDR3 has 12 amino acids. V lost 9 bases to trimming and J lost 6 bases, with 12 bases between them. Germline CDR1 reads SGHTA; CDR2 reads FQGNSA. The CDR3 region is CASLNMVNEQFF. DNA for the CDR3: TGTGCCAGTCTAAATATGGTCAATGAGCAGTTCTTC.